Described below is a single T cell receptor (beta chain) sequence and its context. No antigen is known for it. This CDR3 contains 15 residues. V was clipped by 3 bases and J by 2 bases, with 13 bases between them. Germline assignment: CDR1 LGHNA and CDR2 YNFKEQ. This sample was taken from a study of T cell responses to AZD1222 COVID-19 vaccine. Study-wide results and limits: Donor demographics were predominantly white British with a female majority; clonal diversity may be underestimated.

Method: immunoSEQ multiplex PCR; TCRdb's copy keeps in-frame clones and lacks some. The table shows over 90,000 clones, with roughly 90% occurring only once. The source material was peripheral blood, sampled 28 days after the second AZD1222 dose. This TCR was sampled from an adult who received the AZD1222 COVID-19 vaccine. The chain joins TRBV4-2 to TRBJ2-5, with D possibly matching TRBD2 (6 bases). The CDR3 protein is CASSHTAGLQETQYF. CDR3 in DNA: TGTGCCAGCAGCCATACTGCGGGACTGCAAGAGACCCAGTACTTC.